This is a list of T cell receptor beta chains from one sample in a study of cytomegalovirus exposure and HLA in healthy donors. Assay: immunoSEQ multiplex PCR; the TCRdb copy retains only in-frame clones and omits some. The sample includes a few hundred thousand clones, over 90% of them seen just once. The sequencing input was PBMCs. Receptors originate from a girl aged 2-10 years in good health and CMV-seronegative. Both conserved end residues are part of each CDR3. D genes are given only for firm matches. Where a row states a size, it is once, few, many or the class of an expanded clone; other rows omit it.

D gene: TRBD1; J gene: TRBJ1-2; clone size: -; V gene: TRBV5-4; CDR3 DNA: TGTGCCAGCAGCCCCGGGACAGGGGGCGCCTATGGCTACACCTTC; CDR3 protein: CASSPGTGGAYGYTF
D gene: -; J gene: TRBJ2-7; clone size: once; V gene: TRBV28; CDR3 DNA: TGTGCCAGCAGGGGGCAGGGGCGACCCTACGAGCAGTACTTC; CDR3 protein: CASRGQGRPYEQYF
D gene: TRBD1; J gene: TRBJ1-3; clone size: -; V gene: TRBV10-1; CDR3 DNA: TGCGCCAGCAGTGAGTCCAGGGGGCTGGCTGGAAACACCATATATTTT; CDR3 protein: CASSESRGLAGNTIYF
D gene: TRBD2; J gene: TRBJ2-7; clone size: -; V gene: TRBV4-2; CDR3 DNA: TGTGCCAGCAGCCAATCCGGGACTAGCTCCTACGAGCAGTACTTC; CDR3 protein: CASSQSGTSSYEQYF
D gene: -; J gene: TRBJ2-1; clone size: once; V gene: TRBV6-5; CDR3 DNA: TGTGCCAGCAGTTCTGTTAGCAGTGAGCAGTTCTTC; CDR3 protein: CASSSVSSEQFF
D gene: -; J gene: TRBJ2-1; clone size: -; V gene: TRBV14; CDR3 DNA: TGTGCCAGCAGCCATGGGGCGACTAGTTTCGATGAGCAGTTCTTC; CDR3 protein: CASSHGATSFDEQFF
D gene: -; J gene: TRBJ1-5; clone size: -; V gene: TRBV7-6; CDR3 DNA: TGTGCCAGCAGCTTAGAAGGGGACAACAATCAGCCCCAGCATTTT; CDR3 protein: CASSLEGDNNQPQHF
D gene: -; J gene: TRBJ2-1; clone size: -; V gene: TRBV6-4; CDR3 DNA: TGTGCCAGCAGTGACCGTGCTAGCTCCTACAATGAGCAGTTCTTC; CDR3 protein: CASSDRASSYNEQFF
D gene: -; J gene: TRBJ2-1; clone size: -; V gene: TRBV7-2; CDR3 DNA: TGTGCCAGCAGCTTAGTTGCCGGGAGCTCCTACAATGAGCAGTTCTTC; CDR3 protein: CASSLVAGSSYNEQFF
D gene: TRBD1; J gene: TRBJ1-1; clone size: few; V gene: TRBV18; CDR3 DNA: TGTGCCAGCTCACCCGGGACAGCAAACACTGAAGCTTTCTTT; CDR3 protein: CASSPGTANTEAFF
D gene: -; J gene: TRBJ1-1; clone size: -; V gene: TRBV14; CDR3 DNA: TGTGCCAGCAGCCAAGAGGAAGGCCCCGGGTACACTGAAGCTTTCTTT; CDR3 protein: CASSQEEGPGYTEAFF
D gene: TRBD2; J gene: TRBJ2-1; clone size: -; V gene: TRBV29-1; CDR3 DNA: TGCAGCGTTGAAATGGCGGGAGGGCTGAATGAGCAGTTCTTC; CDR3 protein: CSVEMAGGLNEQFF
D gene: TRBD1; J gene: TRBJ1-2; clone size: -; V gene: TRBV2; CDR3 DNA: TGTGCCAGCAGGTACCGGGACAGCACCTATGGCTACACCTTC; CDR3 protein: CASRYRDSTYGYTF
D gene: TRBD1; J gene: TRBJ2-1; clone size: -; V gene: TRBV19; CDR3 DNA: TGTGCCAGTAGTATATGGACAGGGGATGAGCAGTTCTTC; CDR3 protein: CASSIWTGDEQFF
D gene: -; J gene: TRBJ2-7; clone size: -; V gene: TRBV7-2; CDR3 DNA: TGTGCCAGCAGCTATGGAGGGCAGGGCAATTCCTACGAGCAGTACTTC; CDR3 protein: CASSYGGQGNSYEQYF
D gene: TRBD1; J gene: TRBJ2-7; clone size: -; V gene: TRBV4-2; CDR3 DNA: TGTGCCAGCAGCTATGTCCCGGGACAGGGAGACGAGCAGTACTTC; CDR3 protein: CASSYVPGQGDEQYF
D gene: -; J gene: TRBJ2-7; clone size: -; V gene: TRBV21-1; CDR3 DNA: TGTGCCAGCAGCCCTCCTCCGGGGGGACTAGCGGGCGAGCAGTACTTC; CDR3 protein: CASSPPPGGLAGEQYF
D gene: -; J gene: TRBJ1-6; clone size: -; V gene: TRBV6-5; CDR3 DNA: TGTGCCAGCAGTTACTCGGGCAGCCCGAATTCACCCCTCCACTTT; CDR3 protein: CASSYSGSPNSPLHF
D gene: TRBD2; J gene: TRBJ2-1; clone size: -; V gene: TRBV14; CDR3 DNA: TGTGCCAGCAGCCGTCTACCGGGACTAGCGGGAGTCGGGGACTCCTACAATGAGCAGTTCTTC; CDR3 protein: CASSRLPGLAGVGDSYNEQFF
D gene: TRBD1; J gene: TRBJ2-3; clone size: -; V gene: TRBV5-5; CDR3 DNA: TGTGCCAGCAGCATCGGACAGGGTTGGGCAGATACGCAGTATTTT; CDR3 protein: CASSIGQGWADTQYF
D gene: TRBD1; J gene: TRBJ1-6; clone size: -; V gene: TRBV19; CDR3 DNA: TGTGCCAGTAAGGGACAGGCCTATAATTCACCCCTCCACTTT; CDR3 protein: CASKGQAYNSPLHF
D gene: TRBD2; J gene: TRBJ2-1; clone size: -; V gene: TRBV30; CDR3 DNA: TGTGCCTGGGGTTTTGGACTAGCGGGACGGGATGAGCAGTTCTTC; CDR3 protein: CAWGFGLAGRDEQFF
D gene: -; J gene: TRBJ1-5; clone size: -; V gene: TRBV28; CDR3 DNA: TGTGCCAGCAGTCCACCCCTCAGGGTGGTTTCGAATCAGCCCCAGCATTTT; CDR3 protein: CASSPPLRVVSNQPQHF
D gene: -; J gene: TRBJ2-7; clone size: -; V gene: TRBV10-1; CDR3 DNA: TGCGCCAGCAGCCCCTCAACGGGCAGGGGTTACGAGCAGTACTTC; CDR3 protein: CASSPSTGRGYEQYF
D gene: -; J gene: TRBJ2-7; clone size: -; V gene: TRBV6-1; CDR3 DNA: TGTGCCAGCAGTGGAGTCTACGAGCAGTACTTC; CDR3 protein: CASSGVYEQYF
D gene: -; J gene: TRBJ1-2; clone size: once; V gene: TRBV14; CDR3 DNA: TGTGCCAGCAGCCAAGATCCCGTTGGCAGGATGAGTGGCTACACCTTC; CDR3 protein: CASSQDPVGRMSGYTF
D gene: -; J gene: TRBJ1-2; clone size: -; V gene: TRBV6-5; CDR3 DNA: TGTGCCAGCAGTTACGACAGCTTGGGTGGCTACACCTTC; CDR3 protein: CASSYDSLGGYTF
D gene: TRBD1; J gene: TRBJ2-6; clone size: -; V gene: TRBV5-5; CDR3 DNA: TGTGCCAGCAGCTTACAGGGGACCTCTGGGGCCAACGTCCTGACTTTC; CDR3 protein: CASSLQGTSGANVLTF
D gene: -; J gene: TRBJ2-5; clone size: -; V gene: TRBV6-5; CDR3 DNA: TGTGCCAGCAGTCCCCCGTCGGGGACCCAGTACTTC; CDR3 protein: CASSPPSGTQYF
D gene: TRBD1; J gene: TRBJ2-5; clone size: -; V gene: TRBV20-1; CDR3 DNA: TGCACCACAGGGGTGGGAGAGACCCAGTACTTC; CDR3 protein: CTTGVGETQYF
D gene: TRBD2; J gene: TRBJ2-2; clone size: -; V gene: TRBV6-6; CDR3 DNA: TGTGCCAGCCGTCCTAGCGGGAGTGGCGGGGAGCTGTTTTTT; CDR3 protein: CASRPSGSGGELFF
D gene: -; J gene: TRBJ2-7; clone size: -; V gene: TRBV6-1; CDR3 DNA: TGTGCCAGCAGTCAATACGAGCAGTACTTC; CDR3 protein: CASSQYEQYF
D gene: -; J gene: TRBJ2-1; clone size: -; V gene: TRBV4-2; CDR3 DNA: TGTGCCAGCAGCCAAGATAGTCCCCGCAATGAGCAGTTCTTC; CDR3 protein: CASSQDSPRNEQFF
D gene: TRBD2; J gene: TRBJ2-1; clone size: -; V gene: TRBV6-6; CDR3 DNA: TGTGCCAGCAGTCAACCCGGGACTAGCGGCTACAATGAGCAGTTCTTC; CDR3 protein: CASSQPGTSGYNEQFF
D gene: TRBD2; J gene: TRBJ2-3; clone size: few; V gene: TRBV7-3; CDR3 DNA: TGTGCCAGCAGCTTATCCGCTAGCGGGGGGGCAAATACGCAGTATTTT; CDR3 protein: CASSLSASGGANTQYF
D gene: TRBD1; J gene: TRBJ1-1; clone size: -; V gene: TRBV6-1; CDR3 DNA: TGTGCCAGCACTATGACAGGGATCAACACTGAAGCTTTCTTT; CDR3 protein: CASTMTGINTEAFF
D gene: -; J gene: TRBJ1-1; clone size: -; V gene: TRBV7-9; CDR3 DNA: TGTGCCAGCAGCAAACAGTATCCGTTAACTGAAGCTTTCTTT; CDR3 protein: CASSKQYPLTEAFF
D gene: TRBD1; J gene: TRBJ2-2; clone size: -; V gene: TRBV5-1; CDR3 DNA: TGCGCCAGCAGCTTAGGACAGGGGGCGCTTCAGACCGGGGAGCTGTTTTTT; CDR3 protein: CASSLGQGALQTGELFF
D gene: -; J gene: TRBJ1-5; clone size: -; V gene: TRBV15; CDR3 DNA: TGTGCCACCAGCAGAGATCAGGTCCCCAGTCAGCCCCAGCATTTT; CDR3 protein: CATSRDQVPSQPQHF
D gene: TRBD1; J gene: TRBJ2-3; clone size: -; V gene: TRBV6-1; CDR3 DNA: TGTGCCGCCGGACAGGCCGGAACAGATACGCAGTATTTT; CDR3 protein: CAAGQAGTDTQYF
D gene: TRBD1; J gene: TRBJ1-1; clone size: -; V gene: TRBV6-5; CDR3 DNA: TGTGCCAGCACCTCGGCCGGGACAGTGGAAGCTTTCTTT; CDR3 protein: CASTSAGTVEAFF
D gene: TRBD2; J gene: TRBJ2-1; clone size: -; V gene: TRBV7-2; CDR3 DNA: TGTGCCAGCAGCGGACTAGGGGACAATGAGCAGTTCTTC; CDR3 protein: CASSGLGDNEQFF
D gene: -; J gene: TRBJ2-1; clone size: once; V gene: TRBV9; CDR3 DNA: TGTGCCAGCAGCACCGGACAAGGTTACAATGAGCAGTTCTTC; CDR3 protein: CASSTGQGYNEQFF
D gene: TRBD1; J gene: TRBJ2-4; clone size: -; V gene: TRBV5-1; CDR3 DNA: TGCGCCAGCAGCTTGGGAGGGGGCGCCGCCGAGGGCATTCAGTACTTC; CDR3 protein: CASSLGGGAAEGIQYF
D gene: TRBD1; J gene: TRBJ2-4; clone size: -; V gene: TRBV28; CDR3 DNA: TGTGCCAGCAGTGGAGCCGGGACAGGGAAAAACATTCAGTACTTC; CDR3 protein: CASSGAGTGKNIQYF
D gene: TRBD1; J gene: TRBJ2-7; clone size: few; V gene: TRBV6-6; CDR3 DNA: TGTGCCAGCAGCCCCACCGACAGGGGGTCTCTCGAGCAGTACTTC; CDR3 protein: CASSPTDRGSLEQYF
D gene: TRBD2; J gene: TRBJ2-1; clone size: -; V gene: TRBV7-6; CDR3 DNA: TGTGCCAGCAGCGTCATCAGCCAAACTAGCGGGGCCTACAATGAGCAGTTCTTC; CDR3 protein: CASSVISQTSGAYNEQFF
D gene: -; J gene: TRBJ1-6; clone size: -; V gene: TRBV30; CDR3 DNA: TGTGCCTGGAGCAGAGAGCGGAATTCACCCCTCCACTTT; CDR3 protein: CAWSRERNSPLHF
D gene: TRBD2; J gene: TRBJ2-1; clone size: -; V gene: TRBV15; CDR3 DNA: TGTGCCACCAGCAGAGAGGCTAGCGGGAGCTGGGTCGATGAGCAGTTCTTC; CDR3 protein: CATSREASGSWVDEQFF
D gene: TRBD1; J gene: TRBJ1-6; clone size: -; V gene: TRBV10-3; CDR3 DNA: TGTGCCATCACCTCAGGGGGTTTGGATTCACCCCTCCACTTT; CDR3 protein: CAITSGGLDSPLHF
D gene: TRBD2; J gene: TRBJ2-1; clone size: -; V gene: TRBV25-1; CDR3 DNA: TGTGCCAGCAGTGAGCTAGCGGGAGGCTTTGAGCAGTTCTTC; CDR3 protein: CASSELAGGFEQFF
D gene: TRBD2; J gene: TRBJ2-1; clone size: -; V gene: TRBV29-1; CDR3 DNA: TGCAGCGTTCCGGGACTAGCGGGAGGGCAGCTATTAGGTACATACAATGAGCAGTTCTTC; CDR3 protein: CSVPGLAGGQLLGTYNEQFF
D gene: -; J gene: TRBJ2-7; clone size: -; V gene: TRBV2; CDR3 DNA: TGTGCCAGCAGATTTTCAGGCGAGCAGTACTTC; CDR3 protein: CASRFSGEQYF
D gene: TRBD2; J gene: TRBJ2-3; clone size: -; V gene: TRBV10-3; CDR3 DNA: TGTGCCATCAGTGATAGTGCGAGCGGGAGGGCCGGGGTTAGCACAGATACGCAGTATTTT; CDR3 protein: CAISDSASGRAGVSTDTQYF
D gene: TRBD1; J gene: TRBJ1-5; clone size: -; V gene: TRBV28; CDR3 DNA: TGTGCCAGCACCACAGGGGGAAATCAGCCCCAGCATTTT; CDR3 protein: CASTTGGNQPQHF